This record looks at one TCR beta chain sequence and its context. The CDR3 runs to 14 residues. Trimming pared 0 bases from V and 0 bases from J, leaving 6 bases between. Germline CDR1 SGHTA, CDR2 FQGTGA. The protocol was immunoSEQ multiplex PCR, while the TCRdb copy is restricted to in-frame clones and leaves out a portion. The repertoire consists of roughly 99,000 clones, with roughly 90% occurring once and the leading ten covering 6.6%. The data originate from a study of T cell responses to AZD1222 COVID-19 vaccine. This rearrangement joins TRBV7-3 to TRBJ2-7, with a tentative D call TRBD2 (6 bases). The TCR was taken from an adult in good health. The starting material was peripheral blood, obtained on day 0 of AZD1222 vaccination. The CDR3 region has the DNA TGTGCCAGCAGCTTAACGCGGGACTCCTACGAGCAGTACTTC. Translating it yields CASSLTRDSYEQYF.